These 19 T cell receptor beta chains were all obtained from the same sample, sequenced in a study of CD8+CD57+ T cells in acquired aplastic anemia. It was patients with CD8+CD57+ cell expansion by flow cytometry who were chosen for sequencing. The template used for profiling TCR beta VDJ and CDR3 was genomic DNA. MiXCR, applied by TCRdb to the reads, yields one record per CDR3 protein. Of fewer than 85,000 distinct CDR3 sequences in the sample, about three quarters were seen once. Sample: sorted CD4+, CD8+, or CD8+CD57+ T cells (not recorded which) from PBMCs. These receptor sequences come from a human donor with aplastic anemia.

With regard to this clonotype: Because it lacks the conserved phenylalanine or tryptophan at the end, this CDR3 is likely a read error. The V call is TRBV13, the J call TRBJ2-7; 11 positions agree with TRBD1. Trimming removed 3 bases from V and 2 bases from J; junction bases left unmatched: 9. Looked up from germline, CDR1 is PRHDT and CDR2 is FYEKMQ (reference sequence). The CDR3 sequence is 17 residues long. CDR3 amino acids: CASSFFLRDRGTYEQYL. DNA for the CDR3: TGTGCCAGCAGCTTTTTCCTCCGGGACAGGGGGACCTACGAGCAGTACCTC.

The CDR3 spells CTVRGGTGDGYTF. The DNA of the CDR3 is TGCACCGTAAGAGGCGGGACAGGGGACGGCTACACCTTC. This chain connects TRBV29-1 to TRBJ1-2, with TRBD1 matching over 10 bases. This CDR3 is built from 13 residues. Germline loops: CDR1 SQVTM, CDR2 ANQGSEA.

This clonotype was detected only a few times. The J gene is TRBJ2-5, the V gene TRBV29-1; possible D gene TRBD2, 6 bases. The CDR3 is made up of 14 amino acids. V lost 7 bases and J lost 2, with 17 bases in between. Germline V CDR1 and CDR2: SQVTM, ANQGSEA. CDR3 in DNA: TGCAGCGCGGGGAGACTAGAGTATCAAGAGACCCAGTACTTC. Protein: CSAGRLEYQETQYF. Full variable domain (outside the CDR3, taken from reference TRBV29-1 and TRBJ2-5): SAVISQKPSRDICQRGTSLTIQCQVDSQVTMMFWYRQQPGQSLTLIATANQGSEATYESGFVIDKFPISRPNLTFSTLTVSNMSPEDSSIYLCSAGRLEYQETQYFGPGTRLLVL.

This clonotype has more than one count but fewer than ten. V usage is TRBV10-3 and J usage is TRBJ2-3; no reliable D call. V lost 2 bases and J lost 4, with 10 bases in between. Germline values: CDR1 ENHRY, CDR2 SYGVKD. This CDR3 contains 14 residues. The DNA for the CDR3 is TGTGCCATCAGTGAGCCCGCGACCGCAGATACGCAGTATTTT. Its protein product is CAISEPATADTQYF.

This clonotype was detected only a few times. The chain employs TRBV19 and TRBJ1-2; a weak D match, TRBD1 (6 bases). The V gene's germline CDR1 is LNHDA and CDR2 SQIVND (reference sequence). The CDR3 totals 13 residues. V was trimmed by 7 bases and J by 10 bases, leaving 19 bases between them. The CDR3 reads CASTPPRTDLYTF. CDR3 in DNA: TGTGCCAGTACCCCACCCAGGACAGACCTCTACACCTTC.

The chain joins TRBV10-3 to TRBJ2-1; 7 nucleotides align to TRBD1. Trimming removed 7 bases from V and 4 bases from J; junction bases left unmatched: 7. The germline CDR1 and CDR2 sequences are ENHRY and SYGVKD. This CDR3 comprises 14 residues. The CDR3 loop is CAITRQGGYNEQFF. CDR3 DNA: TGTGCCATCACCAGACAGGGTGGGTACAATGAGCAGTTCTTC.

This clonotype appeared a single time. The rearrangement joins TRBV5-1 to TRBJ2-1, with D possibly matching TRBD2 (8 bases). V gave up 3 bases and J gave up 5 bases, with 18 bases separating them. Germline V gene sequence: CDR1 SGHRS, CDR2 YFSETQ. CDR3 length equals 16 residues. The CDR3 region has the DNA TGCGCCAGCAGCTCCTTAGCGGGGACAGTAAACAATGAGCAGTTCTTC. Translation gives CASSSLAGTVNNEQFF.

This clonotype was counted only a few times. V usage is TRBV7-9 and J usage is TRBJ1-2, with D perhaps TRBD1 (5 bases). This CDR3 spans 13 amino acids. Germline V CDR1 and CDR2: SEHNR, FQNEAQ (reference sequence). Trimming stripped 8 bases from V and 4 bases from J, with 14 bases between. Here the CDR3 DNA reads TGTGCCAGCCTTGCTGATGGGGCCTATGGCTACACCTTC. Residues: CASLADGAYGYTF.

The rearrangement links TRBV6-1 to TRBJ1-5; no definite D call. The V and J ends lost 7 bases and 5 bases respectively, with 15 bases between them. CDR1 is MNHNS and CDR2 is SASEGT in the germline V gene. There are 14 residues in the CDR3. CDR3 in amino acids: CASTHPGYDQPQHF. CDR3 coding DNA: TGTGCCAGCACCCACCCGGGGTATGATCAGCCCCAGCATTTT.

This clonotype was seen only once. V and J are TRBV7-9 and TRBJ2-7; 7 bases fit TRBD1. V lost 4 bases and J lost 2; bases outside the gene matches: 8. The CDR3 covers 15 residues. Germline assignment: CDR1 SEHNR and CDR2 FQNEAQ (reference sequence). CDR3 DNA: TGTGCCAGCAGCTCAAACAGGGGTGTTCCCTACGAGCAGTACTTC. Translating it yields CASSSNRGVPYEQYF. Full variable domain (rest looked up from reference TRBV7-9 and TRBJ2-7): DTGVSQNPRHKITKRGQNVTFRCDPISEHNRLYWYRQTLGQGPEFLTYFQNEAQLEKSRLLSDRFSAERPKGSFSTLEIQRTEQGDSAMYLCASSSNRGVPYEQYFGPGTRLTVT.

This clonotype was counted a few times. This chain links TRBV29-1 with TRBJ2-7; D perhaps matches TRBD2 (5 bases). Trimming shortened V by 5 bases and J by 7 bases, and 15 bases separated the two germline ends. The CDR3 is 12 residues long. Germline values: CDR1 SQVTM, CDR2 ANQGSEA. For the CDR3, the DNA is TGCAGCGTTTGCGCGGCTAGCTTGGAGCAGTACTTC. Translation: CSVCAASLEQYF.

In its sample, this clonotype was seen a few times. V is TRBV10-3 and J is TRBJ2-7; TRBD1 matches at 9 bases. The CDR3 is 15 amino acids. Trimming cost V 4 bases and J 5 bases; bases outside gene matches: 9. Germline loops: CDR1 ENHRY, CDR2 SYGVKD. DNA of the CDR3: TGTGCCATCAGTGGTGCCGGGACAGGGCTTAACGAGCAGTACTTC. Its translation is CAISGAGTGLNEQYF.

This clonotype showed up just a few times. The rearrangement joins TRBV7-8 to TRBJ2-7; D is unclear. CDR1 and CDR2 (germline): SGHVS, FQNEAQ. This CDR3 has 13 amino acids. The V end was cut by 5 bases, the J end by 4 bases, with 12 bases between. CDR3 loop: CASSLGSRYEQYF. CDR3 DNA sequence: TGTGCCAGCAGCCTGGGGTCACGTTACGAGCAGTACTTC.

The chain employs TRBV20-1 and TRBJ2-7; 9 nucleotides line up with TRBD1. Trimming removed 5 bases from V and 3 bases from J; junction bases left unmatched: 8. Germline V gene lookup returns CDR1 DFQATT and CDR2 SNEGSKA (reference sequence). The CDR3 contains 14 residues. The CDR3 nucleotides are TGCAGTGCTCCCCTCCCGGGACAGGGCTACGAGCAGTACTTC. It encodes CSAPLPGQGYEQYF.

This clonotype was seen a single time. The V gene is TRBV5-4, the J gene TRBJ1-6; D is unresolved. V gave up 4 bases and J gave up 5 bases, with 4 bases separating them. The CDR3 sequence is 12 residues long. Germline V gives CDR1 SGHNT, CDR2 YYREEE (reference sequence). The CDR3 nucleotides are TGTGCCAGCAGCGCTAATAATTCACCCCTCCACTTT. Translating it yields CASSANNSPLHF.

The chain joins TRBV24-1 to TRBJ2-1, with TRBD2 identical over 7 bases. The V gene's germline CDR1 is KGHDR and CDR2 SFDVKD. J gave up 3 bases and V 4 bases, and 5 bases lay outside the gene matches. This CDR3 contains 15 residues. The chain's CDR3 is CATSEGLADYNEQFF. The CDR3 nucleotides are TGTGCCACCAGTGAGGGGCTAGCGGACTACAATGAGCAGTTCTTC.

This chain connects TRBV15 to TRBJ2-1, with 10 bases that match TRBD2. Germline CDR1 reads LNHNV; CDR2 reads YYDKDF (reference sequence). The V segment lost 1 base and the J segment 2 bases; nucleotides outside the gene matches: 2. This CDR3 is 16 amino acids long. CDR3 residues: CATSRGAGGPYNEQFF. In DNA form, the CDR3 reads TGTGCCACCAGCAGAGGAGCGGGGGGGCCCTACAATGAGCAGTTCTTC.

As to this clonotype: Its ends do not fully match the called genes, so a read error is possible. The chain combines TRBV5-1 with TRBJ2-3; 10 nucleotides agree with TRBD2. Germline CDR1 reads SGHRS; CDR2 reads YFSETQ. The CDR3 covers 14 residues. The CDR3 here is CASSWTSGTGTQYF. CDR3 bases: TGCGCCAGCAGCTGGACTAGCGGCACAGGTACGCAGTATTTT. The whole variable domain, remainder taken from reference TRBV5-1 and TRBJ2-3, is KAGVTQTPRYLIKTRGQQVTLSCSPISGHRSVSWYQQTPGQGLQFLFEYFSETQRNKGNFPGRFSGRQFSNSRSEMNVSTLELGDSALYLCASSWTSGTGTQYFGPGTRLTVL.

This clonotype was observed once. CDR3 protein: CASSPQGGPYEQYF. The CDR3 coding sequence is TGTGCCAGCAGCCCTCAGGGGGGACCCTACGAGCAGTACTTC. V gene TRBV7-9 combines with J gene TRBJ2-7; TRBD1 is a possible D gene (7 bases). From germline, CDR1 is SEHNR and CDR2 FQNEAQ (reference sequence). The CDR3 spans 14 residues. V was trimmed by 5 bases and J by 2 bases, leaving 13 bases between them. Full variable domain (outside the CDR3, taken from reference TRBV7-9 and TRBJ2-7): DTGVSQNPRHKITKRGQNVTFRCDPISEHNRLYWYRQTLGQGPEFLTYFQNEAQLEKSRLLSDRFSAERPKGSFSTLEIQRTEQGDSAMYLCASSPQGGPYEQYFGPGTRLTVT.